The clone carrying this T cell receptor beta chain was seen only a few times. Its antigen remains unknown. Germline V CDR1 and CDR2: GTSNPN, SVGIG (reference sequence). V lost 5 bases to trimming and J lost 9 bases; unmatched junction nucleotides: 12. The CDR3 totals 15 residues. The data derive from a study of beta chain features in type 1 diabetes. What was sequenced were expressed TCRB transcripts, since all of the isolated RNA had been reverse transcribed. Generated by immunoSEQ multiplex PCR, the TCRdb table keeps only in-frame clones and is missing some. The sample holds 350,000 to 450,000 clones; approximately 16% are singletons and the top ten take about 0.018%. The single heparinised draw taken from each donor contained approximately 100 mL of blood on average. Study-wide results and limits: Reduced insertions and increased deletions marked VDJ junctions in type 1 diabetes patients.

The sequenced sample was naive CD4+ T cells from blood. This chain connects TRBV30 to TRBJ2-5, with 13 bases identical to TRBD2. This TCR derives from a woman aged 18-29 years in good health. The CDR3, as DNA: TGTGCCTGGGGGATCCGGACTAGCGGGGGCAGGGCCCAGTACTTC. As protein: CAWGIRTSGGRAQYF.